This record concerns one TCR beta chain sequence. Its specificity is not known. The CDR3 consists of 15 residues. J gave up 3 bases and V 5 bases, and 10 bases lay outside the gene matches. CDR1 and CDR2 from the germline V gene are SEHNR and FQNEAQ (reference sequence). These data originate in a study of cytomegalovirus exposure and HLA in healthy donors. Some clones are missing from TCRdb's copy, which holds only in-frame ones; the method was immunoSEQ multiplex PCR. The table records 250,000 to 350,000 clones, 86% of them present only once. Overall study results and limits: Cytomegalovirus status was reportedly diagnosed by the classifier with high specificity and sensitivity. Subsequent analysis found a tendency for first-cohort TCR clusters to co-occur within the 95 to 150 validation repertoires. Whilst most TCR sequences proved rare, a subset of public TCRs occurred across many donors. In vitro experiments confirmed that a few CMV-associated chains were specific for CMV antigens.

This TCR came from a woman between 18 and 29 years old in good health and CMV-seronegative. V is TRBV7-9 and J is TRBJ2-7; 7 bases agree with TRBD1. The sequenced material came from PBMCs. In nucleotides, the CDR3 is TGTGCCAGCAGCCCGCGGACAGGTGGGGTCTACGAGCAGTACTTC. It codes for CASSPRTGGVYEQYF.